Below, one T cell receptor beta chain is given with its context. Antigen unknown. The assay used was immunoSEQ (version v3.0), run at survey level. Sequencing was performed with immunoSEQ multiplex PCR; in TCRdb, only in-frame clones are kept and a portion is missing. The sample has tens of thousands of clones; about 84% are singletons. This specimen comes from a study of long-term antiretroviral therapy in people with HIV. Study-level results: HIV repertoires spanned narrower CDR3 length ranges than controls.

V was shortened by 6 bases and J by 3 bases, with 9 bases between the two germline ends. CDR1 and CDR2 (germline): WNHNN, SYGVQD (reference sequence). The CDR3 length is 12 residues. The clonotype was recovered from a man in his forties with HIV. Sample: unsorted PBMCs, taken 4.8 to 5 years after starting antiretroviral therapy. V and J are TRBV10-1 and TRBJ2-7; no firm D call. The CDR3, as DNA: TGCGCCAGCAGCGCGGTTCTCTACGAGCAGTACTTC. Translation: CASSAVLYEQYF.